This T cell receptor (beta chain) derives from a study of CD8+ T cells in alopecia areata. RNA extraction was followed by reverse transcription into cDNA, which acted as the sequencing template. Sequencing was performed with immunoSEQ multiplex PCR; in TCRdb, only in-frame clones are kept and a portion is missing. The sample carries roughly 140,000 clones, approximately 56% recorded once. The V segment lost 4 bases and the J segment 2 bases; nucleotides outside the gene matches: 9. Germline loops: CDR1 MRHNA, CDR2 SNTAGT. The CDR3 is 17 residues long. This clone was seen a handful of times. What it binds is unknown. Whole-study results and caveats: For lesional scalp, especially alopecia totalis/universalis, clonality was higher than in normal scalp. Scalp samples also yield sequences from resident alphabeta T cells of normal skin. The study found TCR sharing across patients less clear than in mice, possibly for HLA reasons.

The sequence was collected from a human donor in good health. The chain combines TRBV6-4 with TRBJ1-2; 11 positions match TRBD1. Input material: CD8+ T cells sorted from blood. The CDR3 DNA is TGTGCCAGCAGTGCTCGGGACAGGGGGTTCCTCAACTATGGCTACACCTTC. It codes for CASSARDRGFLNYGYTF.